The next 12 T cell receptor beta chains were all read from a single sample in a study of cytomegalovirus exposure and HLA in healthy donors. The PCR employed 60 Vbeta primers together with 13 Jbeta primers. The protocol was immunoSEQ multiplex PCR, while the TCRdb copy is restricted to in-frame clones and leaves out a portion. This table has under 150,000 clones, roughly 77% appearing once. Input material: PBMCs. These receptors were taken from a man aged 25-40 years in good health and CMV-seronegative.

V usage is TRBV2 and J usage is TRBJ1-2; TRBD1 agrees at 7 bases. After removal of 6 bases from V and 2 bases from J, the junction contained 12 bases not matched to a gene. Germline V gene lookup returns CDR1 SNHLY and CDR2 FYNNEI. This CDR3 region has 16 residues. Here the CDR3 DNA reads TGTGCCAGCAGAGACCCCTGGGGGACAGCCAACTATGGCTACACCTTC. Translated: CASRDPWGTANYGYTF.

The rearrangement joins TRBV2 to TRBJ2-7, with TRBD1 identical over 8 bases. Germline V lookup: CDR1 SNHLY, CDR2 FYNNEI. V was clipped by 4 bases and J by 3 bases; unmatched bases: 8. The CDR3 is 15 residues long. This chain's CDR3 is CASSAGGTGRYEQYF. In DNA, the CDR3 is TGTGCCAGCAGTGCAGGCGGGACAGGACGCTACGAGCAGTACTTC. Full variable domain (rest looked up from reference TRBV2 and TRBJ2-7): EPEVTQTPSHQVTQMGQEVILRCVPISNHLYFYWYRQILGQKVEFLVSFYNNEISEKSEIFDDQFSVERPDGSNFTLKIRSTKLEDSAMYFCASSAGGTGRYEQYFGPGTRLTVT.

The V call is TRBV5-1, the J call TRBJ2-1; D call uncertain. The CDR3 sequence is 14 residues long. Trimming shortened V by 0 bases and J by 9 bases, and 13 bases separated the two germline ends. Per germline, CDR1 SGHRS and CDR2 YFSETQ. The CDR3: CASSLASPSGEQFF. The DNA for the CDR3 is TGCGCCAGCAGCTTGGCGTCTCCATCCGGTGAGCAGTTCTTC.

This clone was seen a handful of times. The V and J genes are TRBV10-3 and TRBJ2-7; 11 bases are shared with TRBD2. The junction had 5 bases not matched to a gene; V was cut back by 4 bases and J by 6 bases. The CDR3 covers 14 residues. Per germline, CDR1 ENHRY and CDR2 SYGVKD. For the CDR3, the DNA is TGTGCCATCAGTGGATCTAGCGGGGGGCTCGAGCAGTACTTC. This gives the protein CAISGSSGGLEQYF.

This chain connects TRBV2 to TRBJ1-1; 7 nucleotides match TRBD1. With 5 bases clipped from V and 4 bases from J, the junction kept 7 bases outside the gene matches. The CDR3 has 14 amino acids. Per germline, CDR1 SNHLY and CDR2 FYNNEI. Here the CDR3 DNA reads TGTGCCAGCAGTTATGAGACAGGGCTCACTGAAGCTTTCTTT. This sequence encodes CASSYETGLTEAFF.

This chain links TRBV5-1 with TRBJ1-2; possible D gene TRBD1, 6 bases. The ends were cut back, 0 bases at V and 1 base at J, with 13 bases in the middle. Germline V gene data show CDR1 as SGHRS and CDR2 as YFSETQ. This CDR3 is 16 amino acids long. The CDR3 DNA is TGCGCCAGCAGCTTGGATCCAGGGGCGATTAACTATGGCTACACCTTC. This sequence encodes CASSLDPGAINYGYTF.

The chain is built from TRBV7-9 and TRBJ2-2; D possibly corresponds to TRBD1 (5 bases). The CDR3 is 13 residues long. Germline V CDR1 and CDR2: SEHNR, FQNEAQ (reference sequence). V lost 2 bases and J 7 bases, leaving 8 bases between the germline ends. CDR3 amino acids: CASSLNQGGELFF. The CDR3 bases are TGTGCCAGCAGCTTAAATCAGGGCGGGGAGCTGTTTTTT.

The rearrangement links TRBV2 to TRBJ1-5; 9 bases line up with TRBD1. Germline V gene data show CDR1 as SNHLY and CDR2 as FYNNEI. The CDR3 length is 13 residues. V lost 6 bases, J lost 7 bases, and 4 bases stayed unmatched. CDR3 loop: CASRGTGWQPQHF. DNA of the CDR3: TGTGCCAGCAGGGGGACAGGGTGGCAGCCCCAGCATTTT.

This chain links TRBV28 with TRBJ1-5, with 7 bases aligning to TRBD1. The germline V gene has CDR1 MDHEN and CDR2 SYDVKM. Trimming cost V 2 bases and J 5 bases; bases outside gene matches: 6. This CDR3 contains 15 residues. CDR3 sequence reads: CASSLGGQPYQPQHF. The CDR3 region has the DNA TGTGCCAGCAGTTTAGGGGGACAGCCTTATCAGCCCCAGCATTTT.

There are a few counts of this clone. A read error likely explains this, since a far larger clone differs by one base. The genes are TRBV4-2 and TRBJ2-1; 10 bases map to TRBD2. V was clipped by 4 bases and J by 6 bases; unmatched bases: 6. Germline V gene data show CDR1 as LGHNA and CDR2 as YNFKEQ. The CDR3 consists of 15 residues. DNA of the CDR3: TGTGCCAGCAGCCTTTCTAGCGGGAGCGGCAATGAGCAGTTCTTC. This gives the protein CASSLSSGSGNEQFF.

The chain couples TRBV5-1 to TRBJ2-1, with TRBD1 matching over 7 bases. CDR3 length: 15 residues. V shed 2 bases and J 2 bases; nucleotides not matched to a gene: 4. Germline V gene data show CDR1 as SGHRS and CDR2 as YFSETQ. DNA of the CDR3: TGCGCCAGCAGCTTAGGGACAGTCGCCTACAATGAGCAGTTCTTC. It translates to CASSLGTVAYNEQFF.

This chain joins TRBV11-2 and TRBJ1-2; D not resolved. This CDR3 is built from 12 residues. Trimming cost V 4 bases and J 7 bases, with 10 bases left between them. Germline V gene lookup returns CDR1 SGHAT and CDR2 FQNNGV. The CDR3 reads CASSSPPGGYTF. The CDR3 DNA follows: TGTGCCAGCAGCTCCCCCCCCGGTGGCTACACCTTC.